This entry lists 23 T cell receptor beta chains sequenced from one sample in a study of CD8 T cells in Susac syndrome. Random hexamers served to reverse transcribe roughly 0.45 to 1 ug RNA. Via MiXCR, TCRdb re-called the immunoSEQ multiplex PCR reads, giving one row per CDR3 protein. The repertoire has some 200,000 distinct CDR3 sequences, about 95% of them found once; the top ten carry less than 0.12%. Specimen: CD4+ T cells from PBMCs. These receptors were obtained from a human donor in good health.

The chain carries TRBV28 and TRBJ2-1, with 7 bases identical to TRBD2. The CDR3 loop spans 20 amino acids. Trimming removed 5 bases from V and 0 bases from J; junction bases left unmatched: 19. Germline CDR1 MDHEN, CDR2 SYDVKM. Here the CDR3 DNA reads TGTGCCAGCAGTACCGTCGGCCTAGCGGAACCTTCTAGCTCCTACAATGAGCAGTTCTTC. This gives the protein CASSTVGLAEPSSSYNEQFF.

This clonotype was detected only once. The chain couples TRBV24-1 to TRBJ2-1; possible D gene TRBD2, 6 bases. The germline V gene encodes CDR1 KGHDR and CDR2 SFDVKD. The length of the CDR3 is 16 residues. V was trimmed by 2 bases and J by 0 bases, leaving 10 bases between them. CDR3 in DNA: TGTGCCACCAGTGATTCTGTAGCGGACTCCTACAATGAGCAGTTCTTC. Translated, it gives CATSDSVADSYNEQFF.

This chain joins TRBV4-3 and TRBJ2-1; no clear D gene. Germline assignment: CDR1 LGHNA and CDR2 YSLEER. The CDR3 extends over 13 amino acids. V dropped 0 bases and J dropped 8 bases, with 8 bases sitting between them. CDR3 sequence reads: CASSQDLGDEQFF. The CDR3 nucleotides read TGCGCCAGCAGCCAAGATTTAGGAGATGAGCAGTTCTTC.

The gene calls are TRBV30 and TRBJ1-2; D gene unclear. Trimming stripped 3 bases from V and 6 bases from J, with 11 bases between. Germline assignment: CDR1 GTSNPN and CDR2 SVGIG (reference sequence). The CDR3 extends over 12 amino acids. The CDR3 sequence is CAWRRDPDGYTF. Written as DNA, the CDR3 is TGTGCCTGGAGGAGAGACCCGGATGGCTACACCTTC.

This rearrangement joins TRBV20-1 to TRBJ2-7; D is ambiguous. Germline-derived CDR1 and CDR2 are DFQATT and SNEGSKA (reference sequence). The CDR3 totals 13 residues. Trimming left V 6 bases short and J 3 bases short, with 15 bases between. CDR3 protein: CSAVGPAIYEQYF. The DNA for the CDR3 is TGCAGTGCCGTCGGTCCGGCTATCTACGAGCAGTACTTC.

The chain links TRBV2 to TRBJ1-5; maybe TRBD1 (5 bases). Per germline, CDR1 SNHLY and CDR2 FYNNEI. CDR3 length: 13 amino acids. V was clipped by 4 bases and J by 5 bases, with 9 bases between them. The CDR3 sequence: CASSVGGDQPQHF. The CDR3 DNA reads as TGTGCCAGCAGTGTAGGAGGGGATCAGCCCCAGCATTTT.

This sequence joins TRBV5-1 and TRBJ2-1; a possible D gene is TRBD2 (6 bases). Per germline, CDR1 SGHRS and CDR2 YFSETQ. The CDR3 consists of 15 residues. Trimming took 0 bases from V and 0 from J, leaving 7 bases between them. The CDR3 sequence: CASSLDGSSYNEQFF. CDR3 in DNA: TGCGCCAGCAGCTTGGACGGGAGCTCCTACAATGAGCAGTTCTTC.

The chain is built from TRBV19 and TRBJ1-1; D gene unclear. The CDR3 covers 14 residues. Looked up from germline, CDR1 is LNHDA and CDR2 is SQIVND (reference sequence). Trimming shortened V by 3 bases and J by 11 bases, and 19 bases separated the two germline ends. Here the CDR3 DNA reads TGTGCCAGTAGTATGCGGCAGTTCGATGAATGGGCTTTCTTT. Protein sequence: CASSMRQFDEWAFF.

V usage is TRBV7-2 and J usage is TRBJ2-5; unclear D gene. Germline V CDR1 and CDR2: SGHTA, FQGNSA. The CDR3 runs 14 residues. The germline V and J ends were trimmed by 2 bases and 5 bases, with 12 bases remaining between them. In DNA, the CDR3 is TGTGCCAGCAGCTTACTACAAGCGAGGGAGACCCAGTACTTC. It is translated as CASSLLQARETQYF.

The V and J genes are TRBV29-1 and TRBJ2-3; perhaps TRBD1 as D (5 bases). Deletions cut 6 bases from V and 0 bases from J, with 10 bases between. The CDR3 length is 13 residues. Germline CDR1 is SQVTM and CDR2 is ANQGSEA. CDR3 region: CSVRTSSTDTQYF. The CDR3 nucleotides are TGCAGCGTCAGGACATCTAGCACAGATACGCAGTATTTT.

The chain uses TRBV7-8 and TRBJ2-2; D is uncertain. CDR1 is SGHVS, CDR2 FQNEAQ, per germline. V was pared by 5 bases and J by 13 bases, with 14 bases between. The CDR3 is 12 residues long. In DNA form, the CDR3 reads TGTGCCAGCAGCCAGCAGAGAGAAAGGCTGTTTTTT. As protein: CASSQQRERLFF.

This rearrangement joins TRBV28 to TRBJ2-5; no reliable D call. Trimming stripped 2 bases from V and 5 bases from J, with 12 bases between. This CDR3 has 14 residues. Germline-derived CDR1 and CDR2 are MDHEN and SYDVKM. CDR3 in amino acids: CASSLLGISETQYF. For the CDR3, the DNA is TGTGCCAGCAGTTTACTGGGGATAAGCGAGACCCAGTACTTC. The full variable domain, its missing parts supplied by reference TRBV28 and TRBJ2-5, is DVKVTQSSRYLVKRTGEKVFLECVQDMDHENMFWYRQDPGLGLRLIYFSYDVKMKEKGDIPEGYSVSREKKERFSLILESASTNQTSMYLCASSLLGISETQYFGPGTRLLVL.

V and J are TRBV4-3 and TRBJ2-7, with D perhaps matching TRBD1 or TRBD2 (6 bases each). The CDR3 has 15 residues. V lost 0 bases and J 11 bases, leaving 20 bases between the germline ends. The germline CDR1 and CDR2 sequences are LGHNA and YSLEER. Here the CDR3 reads CASSQEIGGPYIEYF. The CDR3 bases are TGCGCCAGCAGCCAAGAGATCGGGGGCCCTTACATTGAGTACTTC.

V usage is TRBV29-1 and J usage is TRBJ1-5, with TRBD1 matching over 8 bases. The CDR3 runs 14 residues. The ends lost 6 bases at V and 5 bases at J; junction bases unmatched: 9. The germline gives CDR1 SQVTM, CDR2 ANQGSEA. CDR3 protein: CSVATGARDQPQHF. In DNA form, the CDR3 reads TGCAGCGTAGCGACAGGGGCGCGGGATCAGCCCCAGCATTTT.

The chain joins TRBV6-2 or TRBV6-3 to TRBJ2-7, with TRBD2 identical over 7 bases. V dropped 0 bases and J dropped 2; count of bases not matched to a gene: 1. The CDR3 has 14 residues. The V gene's germline CDR1 is MNHEY and CDR2 SVGEGT. As DNA, the CDR3 is TGTGCCAGCAGTTACTCAGCGGGAACCTACGAGCAGTACTTC. Amino acids: CASSYSAGTYEQYF.

The rearrangement uses TRBV7-3 and TRBJ2-3; TRBD1 matches 9 bases. V lost 5 bases, J lost 4 bases, and 7 bases stayed unmatched. This CDR3 contains 15 residues. Per germline, CDR1 SGHTA and CDR2 FQGTGA. CDR3 amino acids: CASSRDRARADTQYF. The CDR3 nucleotides are TGTGCCAGCAGCCGGGACAGGGCTCGGGCAGATACGCAGTATTTT.

The chain joins TRBV28 to TRBJ2-5; TRBD2 matches 8 bases. Trimming took 7 bases from V and 4 from J; bases not matched to a gene: 8. Per germline, CDR1 MDHEN and CDR2 SYDVKM. The CDR3 spans 14 residues. In nucleotides, the CDR3 is TGTGCCAGCAAGATCGGGGGGGCGTCAGAGACCCAGTACTTC. Its protein is CASKIGGASETQYF.

This sequence joins TRBV20-1 and TRBJ2-7, with 7 bases identical to TRBD2. Germline lookup yields CDR1 DFQATT and CDR2 SNEGSKA (reference sequence). V gave up 4 bases and J gave up 3 bases; unmatched junction bases: 6. This CDR3 is built from 13 residues. In DNA, the CDR3 is TGCAGTGCTAACCTAGCGGTTGACTACGAGCAGTACTTC. Translated, it gives CSANLAVDYEQYF.

The chain is built from TRBV28 and TRBJ2-7; 12 bases match TRBD2. The junction had 7 bases not matched to a gene; V was cut back by 2 bases and J by 2 bases. The length of the CDR3 is 17 residues. Germline V CDR1 and CDR2: MDHEN, SYDVKM. CDR3 nucleotides: TGTGCCAGCAGTTTAAGGGCTAGCGGGAGGGGGACCTACGAGCAGTACTTC. Protein sequence: CASSLRASGRGTYEQYF.

V usage is TRBV29-1 and J usage is TRBJ1-1; D unclear. The CDR3 has 13 amino acids. CDR1 is SQVTM and CDR2 is ANQGSEA in the germline V gene. With 4 bases removed from V and 1 base from J, the gap between germline ends came to 10 bases. This chain's CDR3 is CSVGRQPNTEAFF. CDR3 nucleotide sequence: TGCAGCGTTGGAAGGCAGCCGAACACTGAAGCTTTCTTT.

The CDR3 DNA reads TGTGCCAGCAGAAACAGGGGGCACGGGGGAGGCTACACCTTC. Translation gives CASRNRGHGGGYTF. The chain uses TRBV2 and TRBJ1-2; TRBD1 agrees at 9 bases. V lost 6 bases and J lost 8; bases outside the gene matches: 10. From germline, CDR1 is SNHLY and CDR2 FYNNEI. This CDR3 region has 14 residues. The full variable domain, completed using reference TRBV2 and TRBJ1-2, is EPEVTQTPSHQVTQMGQEVILRCVPISNHLYFYWYRQILGQKVEFLVSFYNNEISEKSEIFDDQFSVERPDGSNFTLKIRSTKLEDSAMYFCASRNRGHGGGYTFGSGTRLTVV.

The chain uses TRBV29-1 and TRBJ1-1; D is undetermined. CDR1 SQVTM and CDR2 ANQGSEA come from the germline V gene. V was trimmed by 1 base and J by 3 bases, leaving 9 bases between them. The CDR3 runs to 13 residues. CDR3 coding DNA: TGCAGCGTTGAAGGTGACACCTACACTGAAGCTTTCTTT. Protein: CSVEGDTYTEAFF.

CDR3 DNA sequence: TGTGCCAGCAGCTACATTAGCGGGGCGAAAGGCGGTCAGTACTTC. Its protein is CASSYISGAKGGQYF. The V and J genes are TRBV27 and TRBJ2-4, with 8 positions matching TRBD2. V gave up 6 bases and J gave up 12 bases; unmatched junction bases: 16. This CDR3 is 15 amino acids long. Germline loops: CDR1 MNHEY, CDR2 SMNVEV (reference sequence).